The 27 T cell receptor beta chains below were found in one sample sequenced in a study of blood T cell repertoires in COVID-19. Produced via immunoSEQ multiplex PCR; TCRdb's table is partial and in-frame only. Of about 50,000 clones listed, approximately 80% are singletons. The sequenced material came from peripheral blood. The source of these receptors is a man in his fifties or sixties with acute or convalescent COVID-19.

The chain has TRBV24-1 and TRBJ1-2; D is ambiguous. The CDR3 is 11 residues long. In germline, CDR1 is KGHDR, CDR2 SFDVKD. V lost 0 bases and J lost 8, with 3 bases in between. The CDR3 DNA reads as TGTGCCACCAGTGATTTGGAGGGCTACACCTTC. This codes for CATSDLEGYTF.

The rearrangement joins TRBV5-1 to TRBJ2-5; 14 nucleotides agree with TRBD2. The CDR3 length is 15 residues. The germline CDR1 and CDR2 sequences are SGHRS and YFSETQ. The V segment lost 4 bases and the J segment 5 bases; nucleotides outside the gene matches: 4. The CDR3 DNA follows: TGCGCCAGCAGCCCCGGGACTAGCGGGGGTGAGACCCAGTACTTC. This codes for CASSPGTSGGETQYF.

The J gene is TRBJ1-1, the V gene TRBV6-1; TRBD1 matches 8 bases. The CDR3 spans 13 residues. Germline V gene lookup returns CDR1 MNHNS and CDR2 SASEGT. The ends lost 3 bases at V and 4 bases at J; junction bases unmatched: 1. CDR3 in DNA: TGTGCCAGCAGTGACACAGGGGGCACTGAAGCTTTCTTT. This gives the protein CASSDTGGTEAFF.

This chain links TRBV11-2 with TRBJ1-1; 9 bases fit TRBD1. The germline gives CDR1 SGHAT, CDR2 FQNNGV. J gave up 4 bases and V 5 bases, and 5 bases lay outside the gene matches. CDR3 length: 14 amino acids. The CDR3: CASSPRTGATEAFF. DNA for the CDR3: TGTGCCAGCAGCCCGAGGACAGGGGCCACTGAAGCTTTCTTT.

The CDR3 DNA sequence: TGTGCCAGTAGTTCTCCCGGGACAGGGGAGGGTAACTATGGCTACACCTTC. Protein: CASSSPGTGEGNYGYTF. The chain recombines TRBV19 with TRBJ1-2; the match to TRBD1 covers 10 bases. This CDR3 has 17 amino acids. Germline lookup yields CDR1 LNHDA and CDR2 SQIVND (reference sequence). V was clipped by 5 bases and J by 1 base; unmatched bases: 10. Combining the CDR3 with reference TRBV19 and TRBJ1-2 gives the whole variable domain DGGITQSPKYLFRKEGQNVTLSCEQNLNHDAMYWYRQDPGQGLRLIYYSQIVNDFQKGDIAEGYSVSREKKESFPLTVTSAQKNPTAFYLCASSSPGTGEGNYGYTFGSGTRLTVV.

V is TRBV6-5 and J is TRBJ2-3; 8 nucleotides match TRBD1. The length of the CDR3 is 15 residues. Germline CDR1 reads MNHEY; CDR2 reads SVGAGI. Trimming took 2 bases from V and 5 from J; bases not matched to a gene: 6. The chain's CDR3 is CASSYGDRYKDTQYF. The CDR3 nucleotides are TGTGCCAGCAGTTACGGGGACAGGTATAAAGATACGCAGTATTTT.

The chain has TRBV19 and TRBJ2-5; TRBD1 agrees at 7 bases. The trim removed 3 bases at V and 5 bases at J, leaving 9 bases unmatched. The CDR3 is 15 residues long. CDR1 and CDR2 (germline): LNHDA, SQIVND (reference sequence). CDR3 residues: CASSMPRGMSETQYF. The DNA for the CDR3 is TGTGCCAGTAGTATGCCCAGGGGGATGAGTGAGACCCAGTACTTC.

As to this clone: Compared with germline, one end of the junction differs, possibly owing to a read error. The chain uses TRBV5-1 and TRBJ1-2, with 12 bases matching TRBD1. CDR1 is SGHRS, CDR2 YFSETQ, per germline. The CDR3 length is 14 residues. CDR3 residues: CASNLGTGGLGYTF. DNA for the CDR3: TGCGCCAGCAACTTGGGGACAGGGGGCTTGGGCTACACCTTC.

The rearrangement uses TRBV4-1 and TRBJ1-2; 7 bases line up with TRBD1. The V and J ends lost 4 bases and 4 bases, in that order; junction bases with no gene match: 12. Germline V lookup: CDR1 MGHRA, CDR2 YSYEKL. CDR3 length: 16 amino acids. The CDR3 bases are TGCGCCAGCAGCCCTTCGGGATCCAGGGGGTTCTATGGCTACACCTTC. Translation: CASSPSGSRGFYGYTF.

The V call is TRBV7-8, the J call TRBJ1-1; D gene ambiguous. Germline CDR1 SGHVS, CDR2 FQNEAQ. Trimming shortened V by 2 bases and J by 1 base, and 8 bases separated the two germline ends. This CDR3 has 14 amino acids. The CDR3: CASSLNSGNTEAFF. CDR3 DNA: TGTGCCAGCAGCTTAAATTCCGGGAACACTGAAGCTTTCTTT.

The chain recombines TRBV10-2 with TRBJ2-3; a weak D match, TRBD2 (5 bases). The CDR3 extends over 16 amino acids. Germline V gene sequence: CDR1 WSHSY, CDR2 SAAADI. Trimming left V 0 bases short and J 0 bases short, with 10 bases between. CDR3 region: CASSESPGYSTDTQYF. As DNA, the CDR3 is TGCGCCAGCAGTGAGTCCCCGGGGTATAGCACAGATACGCAGTATTTT.

The chain employs TRBV6-1 and TRBJ1-5, with 8 positions matching TRBD1. The germline V gene encodes CDR1 MNHNS and CDR2 SASEGT. The CDR3 runs to 16 residues. V dropped 3 bases and J dropped 6; count of bases not matched to a gene: 10. CDR3 region: CASSDGQGASGQPQHF. CDR3 DNA sequence: TGTGCCAGCAGTGACGGCCAGGGGGCATCTGGTCAGCCCCAGCATTTT.

The rearrangement links TRBV19 to TRBJ2-4, with 12 bases lining up with TRBD2. With V trimmed by 0 bases and J by 16 bases, 7 bases remained unmatched. CDR3 size: 14 residues. Germline-derived CDR1 and CDR2 are LNHDA and SQIVND (reference sequence). The CDR3 nucleotides are TGTGCCAGTAGTATAGACCGGACTAGCGGGGTTTTTTACTTC. Residues: CASSIDRTSGVFYF.

The V gene is TRBV19, the J gene TRBJ2-1; 7 bases map to TRBD1. The CDR3 runs 13 residues. V gave up 5 bases and J gave up 13 bases; unmatched junction bases: 11. The V gene's germline CDR1 is LNHDA and CDR2 SQIVND (reference sequence). CDR3 in DNA: TGTGCCAGTAGTTCAAAGTCCGGGACAGCTCAGTTCTTC. Protein sequence: CASSSKSGTAQFF.

This chain connects TRBV5-6 to TRBJ2-1; unclear D gene. Germline-derived CDR1 and CDR2 are SGHDT and YYEEEE. This CDR3 spans 15 amino acids. Trimming shortened V by 4 bases and J by 0 bases, and 11 bases separated the two germline ends. CDR3 sequence: CASSGTELSYNEQFF. Here the CDR3 DNA reads TGTGCCAGCAGCGGAACAGAGCTCTCCTACAATGAGCAGTTCTTC. The full variable domain, with the rest looked up from reference TRBV5-6 and TRBJ2-1, is DAGVTQSPTHLIKTRGQQVTLRCSPKSGHDTVSWYQQALGQGPQFIFQYYEEEERQRGNFPDRFSGHQFPNYSSELNVNALLLGDSALYLCASSGTELSYNEQFFGPGTRLTVL.

This clone was detected a few times. The rearrangement uses TRBV7-3 and TRBJ1-2; TRBD1 aligns across 7 bases. J gave up 7 bases and V 1 base, and 0 bases lay outside the gene matches. The germline V gene has CDR1 SGHTA and CDR2 FQGTGA. The CDR3 is 12 amino acids. The CDR3 bases are TGTGCCAGCAGCTTAAACAGGGGTGGCTACACCTTC. Translated: CASSLNRGGYTF.

The V call is TRBV30, the J call TRBJ2-2; TRBD2 is a possible D gene (5 bases). V lost 0 bases and J lost 7, with 6 bases in between. This CDR3 comprises 12 residues. CDR1 and CDR2 from the germline V gene are GTSNPN and SVGIG (reference sequence). The CDR3: CAWSVGSGELFF. The CDR3, as DNA: TGTGCCTGGAGTGTGGGGAGCGGGGAGCTGTTTTTT.

The gene calls are TRBV7-2 and TRBJ1-2, with 7 bases identical to TRBD1. The V and J ends lost 4 bases and 8 bases, in that order; junction bases with no gene match: 7. The CDR3 loop spans 13 amino acids. The germline V gene has CDR1 SGHTA and CDR2 FQGNSA. CDR3 in amino acids: CASSSRQGVGYTF. CDR3 DNA sequence: TGTGCCAGCAGCTCCCGACAGGGCGTCGGCTACACCTTC.

V is TRBV27 and J is TRBJ1-4; unclear D gene. The germline CDR1 and CDR2 sequences are MNHEY and SMNVEV (reference sequence). CDR3 size: 18 residues. V shed 3 bases and J shed 1 base, with 18 bases lying between them. Here the CDR3 DNA reads TGTGCCAGCAGTTTGCAGGTGCCCCTATCCGGAACTAATGAAAAACTGTTTTTT. Translated: CASSLQVPLSGTNEKLFF.

The J gene is TRBJ2-1, the V gene TRBV7-2, with 7 bases identical to TRBD1. The germline gives CDR1 SGHTA, CDR2 FQGNSA. V gave up 4 bases and J gave up 1 base; unmatched junction bases: 7. The CDR3 sequence is 16 residues long. The DNA for the CDR3 is TGTGCCAGCAGCTCGTCCGAGGGGGCATCCTACAATGAGCAGTTCTTC. It encodes CASSSSEGASYNEQFF.

The rearrangement joins TRBV10-1 to TRBJ2-7; a possible D gene is TRBD2 (6 bases). Germline V gene sequence: CDR1 WNHNN, CDR2 SYGVQD (reference sequence). Trimming removed 6 bases at V and 1 base at J, with 13 bases between. The CDR3 totals 14 residues. DNA of the CDR3: TGCGCCAGCAGCCGGGACTTATCATCCTACGAGCAGTACTTC. It encodes CASSRDLSSYEQYF.

This chain uses TRBV2 with TRBJ2-1, with 10 bases that match TRBD2. Per the germline V gene, CDR1 is SNHLY and CDR2 is FYNNEI. V gave up 7 bases and J gave up 5 bases; unmatched junction bases: 8. The CDR3 has 15 residues. The CDR3 here is CASKLAGQLDNEQFF. The CDR3 nucleotides read TGTGCCAGCAAACTAGCGGGGCAACTGGACAATGAGCAGTTCTTC.

The chain couples TRBV12-3 or TRBV12-4 to TRBJ2-7; D remains unclear. V was shortened by 2 bases and J by 3 bases, with 8 bases between the two germline ends. This CDR3 is 13 amino acids long. This CDR3 reads CASSLRADYEQYF. As DNA, the CDR3 is TGTGCCAGCAGTTTAAGAGCCGACTACGAGCAGTACTTC.

The chain couples TRBV30 to TRBJ1-2, with no clear D. V lost 3 bases, J lost 0 bases, and 5 bases lay in between. This CDR3 comprises 12 residues. Looked up from germline, CDR1 is GTSNPN and CDR2 is SVGIG (reference sequence). The CDR3 nucleotides read TGTGCCTGGAGCCCAGCTAACTATGGCTACACCTTC. Protein product: CAWSPANYGYTF.

V usage is TRBV5-1 and J usage is TRBJ1-4; D remains ambiguous. The V end lost 7 bases, the J end lost 0 bases, and 10 bases lay between the germline ends. Germline CDR1 SGHRS, CDR2 YFSETQ. CDR3 length: 14 residues. The CDR3 sequence: CASSESATNEKLFF. As DNA, the CDR3 is TGCGCCAGCTCGGAGAGTGCAACTAATGAAAAACTGTTTTTT.

This clone has a single count. The rearrangement joins TRBV7-3 to TRBJ2-5, with D perhaps TRBD2 (5 bases). The CDR3 has 13 amino acids. The ends were cut back, 2 bases at V and 3 bases at J, with 7 bases in the middle. In germline, CDR1 is SGHTA, CDR2 FQGTGA. DNA for the CDR3: TGTGCCAGCAGCTTAGACGGGAAAGAGACCCAGTACTTC. Encoded protein: CASSLDGKETQYF. Filled out from reference TRBV7-3 and TRBJ2-5, the complete variable domain reads GAGVSQTPSNKVTEKGKYVELRCDPISGHTALYWYRQSLGQGPEFLIYFQGTGAADDSGLPNDRFFAVRPEGSVSTLKIQRTERGDSAVYLCASSLDGKETQYFGPGTRLLVL.

This chain links TRBV2 with TRBJ1-1; D is perhaps TRBD1 (5 bases). Deletions cut 5 bases from V and 11 bases from J, with 15 bases between. The CDR3 contains 12 residues. The germline V gene encodes CDR1 SNHLY and CDR2 FYNNEI. The CDR3 bases are TGTGCCAGCAGTTCGGGACGGGGGGTTGCTTTCTTT. The encoded protein is CASSSGRGVAFF.